This T cell receptor (beta chain) was retrieved from a study of Graves' ophthalmopathy and Graves' hyperthyroidism (dated by TCRdb to 2017 to 2018). Concerning the study at large: Peripheral blood samples were taken at the time of initial diagnosis, before any treatment was given. To explore V-J signatures distinguishing ophthalmopathy from hyperthyroidism, a discovery set of about a hundred patients (about 44 ophthalmopathy, over 55 stable hyperthyroidism) was enrolled. To tell Graves' ophthalmopathy apart from Graves' hyperthyroidism, and to predict which patients would progress to ophthalmopathy, the study relied on TCR beta repertoire signatures. In five to seven hyperthyroidism patients, T-cell repertoires of thyroid tissue and blood were compared. In total, 135 blood samples were TCR-sequenced: approximately 42 ophthalmopathy, approximately 75 hyperthyroidism and about 17 hyperthyroidism-to-ophthalmopathy patients. Following sampling, methimazole starting at 30 mg daily was administered to hyperthyroidism patients, and high-dose intravenous methylprednisolone was administered to ophthalmopathy patients. For independent validation, a separate cohort was made up of approximately 19 hyperthyroidism patients plus 17 patients who later progressed from hyperthyroidism to ophthalmopathy. Paper-wide results and their limitations: The 13-signature model separated ophthalmopathy from stable hyperthyroidism with around 90% sensitivity and approximately 81% specificity in cross-validation, and 80%/75% in the test set. Most expanded thyroid clonotypes with frequency above 0.001 were also detected in blood, suggesting blood repertoires may reflect the thyroid immune response. In validation, the model predicted ophthalmopathy progression with about 71% sensitivity and roughly 78% specificity; eleven to twelve predicted patients were CT-confirmed with GO in a median of approximately 6.2 months. Sample size was not predetermined statistically, and investigators were not blinded to group allocation.

This clonotype was counted ten times or more. Its antigen is not yet known. No qualities accompany the bases; no much larger clone lies one base away. Ophthalmopathy patients were characterized by moderately to severely active disease, a Clinical Activity Score of at least 3, a NOSPECS grade of at least 4, and a disease duration under 3 months. Patients with other autoimmune diseases, uncontrolled infections, pregnancy or lactation were excluded. Diagnosis relied on clinical symptoms, serum thyroxine, TRAb, thyroid ultrasound and orbital computed tomography. PBMCs were isolated from more than 8 ml of fresh peripheral blood by Ficoll-Paque density gradient centrifugation. Total RNA was extracted using Trizol reagent, and RNA quality was checked on an Agilent 2100 Bioanalyzer. TCR beta CDR3 regions were amplified from RNA transcripts for repertoire sequencing. The first round was an RT-PCR using HTBI primers with the Qiagen OneStep RT-PCR kit, and this first round was followed by a second-round multiplex PCR, then size selection and purification. Libraries were sequenced on an Illumina HiSeq2000 using paired-end 100 bp reads. The original methods were these. SOAPnuke was used for read processing, and reads with adapters, uncalled bases, a mean Phred below 15, or no exact constant-primer or identifier match were discarded. COPE v1.2.5 was used to merge the high-quality paired reads. Unique nucleotide sequences were defined as clonotypes and aligned to IMGT TRB V, D and J references using MiTCR v1.1. The analysis was limited to V-J combinations with a frequency above 0.0001, which together covered 99% to 99.2% of repertoires. For each V-J combination, a TCR clonal expansion and chaos score was defined as the ratio of F50 clonal expansion to chaos observed in the TCRdist matrix. Features were reduced by Welch's t-statistics and random forest to 10 to 15 V-J combinations, which fed a naive Bayes classifier. The similarity between thyroid and blood repertoires was quantified using the Morisita-Horn index. TCRdb trimmed the raw reads at Q25, called clones with MiXCR and kept productive beta chains. Identical CDR3 protein sequences are pooled into one entry, listed with their most common genes and DNA. Clone size and V and J calls follow TCRdb, not the original study. This sample is represented by hundreds of thousands of distinct CDR3 sequences; under 50% of them were singletons. The top ten constitute 3.3% of the sample.

Trimmed from V: 5 bases; trimmed from J: 2 bases; junction bases lacking a gene match: 7. CDR3 length: 15 amino acids, cysteine to phenylalanine. The kept DNA is CDR3 alone, 45 bases in frame from the first base. The sequenced sample was peripheral blood. The sequence came from an adult man with Graves' ophthalmopathy. The chain was built from TRBV12-3 or TRBV12-4 and TRBJ2-7, with 9 central nucleotides matching TRBD1. In nucleotide form, the sequence is TGTGCCAGCAGTGAAACCGGGACAGGGCCCTACGAGCAGTACTTC. This codes for CASSETGTGPYEQYF.